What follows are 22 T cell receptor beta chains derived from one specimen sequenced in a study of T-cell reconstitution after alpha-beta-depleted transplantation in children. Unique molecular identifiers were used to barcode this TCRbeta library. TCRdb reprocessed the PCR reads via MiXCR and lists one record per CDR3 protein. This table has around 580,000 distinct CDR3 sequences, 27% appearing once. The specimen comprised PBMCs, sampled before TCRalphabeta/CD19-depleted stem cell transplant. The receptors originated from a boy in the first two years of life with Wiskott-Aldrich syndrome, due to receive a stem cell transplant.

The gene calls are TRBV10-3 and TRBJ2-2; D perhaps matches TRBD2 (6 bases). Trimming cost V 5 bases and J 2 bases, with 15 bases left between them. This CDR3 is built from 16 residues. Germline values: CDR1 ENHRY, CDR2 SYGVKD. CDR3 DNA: TGTGCCATCAGTCCGTACAGCGGGTATAACACCGGGGAGCTGTTTTTT. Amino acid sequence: CAISPYSGYNTGELFF.

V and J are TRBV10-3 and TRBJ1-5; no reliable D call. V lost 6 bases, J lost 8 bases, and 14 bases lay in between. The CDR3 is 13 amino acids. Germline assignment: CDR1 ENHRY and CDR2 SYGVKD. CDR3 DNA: TGTGCCATCAGGGACGGCGCAAAGGAGCCCCAGCATTTT. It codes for CAIRDGAKEPQHF.

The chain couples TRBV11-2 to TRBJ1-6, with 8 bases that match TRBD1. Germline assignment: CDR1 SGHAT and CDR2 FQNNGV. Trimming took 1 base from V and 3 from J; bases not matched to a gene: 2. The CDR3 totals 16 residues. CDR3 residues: CASSLVTGGYNSPLHF. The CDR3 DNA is TGTGCCAGCAGCTTAGTCACAGGGGGCTATAATTCACCCCTCCACTTT.

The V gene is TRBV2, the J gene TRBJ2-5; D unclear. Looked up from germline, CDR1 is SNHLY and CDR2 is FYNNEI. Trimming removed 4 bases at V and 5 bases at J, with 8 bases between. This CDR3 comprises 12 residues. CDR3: CASSVVSETQYF. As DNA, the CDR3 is TGTGCCAGCAGTGTAGTATCGGAGACCCAGTACTTC.

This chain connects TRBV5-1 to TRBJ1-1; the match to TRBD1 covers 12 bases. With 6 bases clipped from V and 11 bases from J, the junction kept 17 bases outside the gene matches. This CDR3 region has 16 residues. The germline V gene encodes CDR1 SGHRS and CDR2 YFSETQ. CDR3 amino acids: CASTMGGTGGAEGAFF. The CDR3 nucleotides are TGCGCCAGCACCATGGGGGGGACAGGGGGCGCGGAAGGCGCTTTCTTT.

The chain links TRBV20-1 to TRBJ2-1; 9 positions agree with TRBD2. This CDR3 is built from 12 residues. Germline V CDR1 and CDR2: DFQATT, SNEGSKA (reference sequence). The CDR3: CSAAGGRNEQFF. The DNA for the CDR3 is TGCAGCGCGGCGGGAGGGCGCAATGAGCAGTTCTTC.

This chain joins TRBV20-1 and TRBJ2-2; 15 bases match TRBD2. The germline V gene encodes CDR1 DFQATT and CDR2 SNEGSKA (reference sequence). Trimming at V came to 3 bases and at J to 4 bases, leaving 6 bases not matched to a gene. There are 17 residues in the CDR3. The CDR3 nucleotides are TGCAGTGCTAGCGGACTAGCGGGAGGGCCCGTCACCGGGGAGCTGTTTTTT. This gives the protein CSASGLAGGPVTGELFF.

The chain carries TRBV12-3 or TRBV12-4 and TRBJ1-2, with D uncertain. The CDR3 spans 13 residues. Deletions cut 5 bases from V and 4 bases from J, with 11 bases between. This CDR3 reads CASSPPLIYGYTF. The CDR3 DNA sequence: TGTGCCAGCAGTCCCCCCCTGATCTATGGCTACACCTTC.

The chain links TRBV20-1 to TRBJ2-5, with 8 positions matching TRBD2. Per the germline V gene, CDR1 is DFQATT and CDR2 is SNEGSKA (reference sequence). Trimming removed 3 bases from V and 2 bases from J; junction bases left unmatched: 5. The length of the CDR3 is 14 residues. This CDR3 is CSASLAGAQETQYF. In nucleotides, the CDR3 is TGCAGTGCTAGTCTAGCGGGCGCACAAGAGACCCAGTACTTC.

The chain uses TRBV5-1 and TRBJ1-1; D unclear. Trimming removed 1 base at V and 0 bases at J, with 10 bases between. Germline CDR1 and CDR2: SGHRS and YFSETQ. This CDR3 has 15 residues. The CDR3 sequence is CASSLYRALNTEAFF. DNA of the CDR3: TGCGCCAGCAGCTTGTACCGGGCACTGAACACTGAAGCTTTCTTT.

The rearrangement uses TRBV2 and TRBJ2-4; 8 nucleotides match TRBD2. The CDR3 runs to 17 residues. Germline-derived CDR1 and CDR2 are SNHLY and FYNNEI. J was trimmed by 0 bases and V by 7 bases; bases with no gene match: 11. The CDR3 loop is CASKLNGLAGAKNIQYF. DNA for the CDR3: TGTGCCAGCAAATTAAATGGCCTAGCGGGAGCCAAAAACATTCAGTACTTC.

The CDR3 protein is CASSFSGGDNEQFF. The DNA for the CDR3 is TGTGCCAGCAGTTTCTCGGGAGGGGACAATGAGCAGTTCTTC. The rearrangement uses TRBV2 and TRBJ2-1; 8 nucleotides line up with TRBD2. The CDR3 spans 14 residues. Germline lookup yields CDR1 SNHLY and CDR2 FYNNEI. Trimming cost V 5 bases and J 5 bases; bases outside gene matches: 5.

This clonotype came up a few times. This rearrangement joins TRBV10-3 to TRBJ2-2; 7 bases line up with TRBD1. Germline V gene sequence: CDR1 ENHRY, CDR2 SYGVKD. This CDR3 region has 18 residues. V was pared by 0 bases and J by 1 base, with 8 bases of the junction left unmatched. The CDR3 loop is CAISESTRTGLNTGELFF. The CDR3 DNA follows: TGTGCCATCAGTGAGTCGACCCGGACAGGACTGAACACCGGGGAGCTGTTTTTT.

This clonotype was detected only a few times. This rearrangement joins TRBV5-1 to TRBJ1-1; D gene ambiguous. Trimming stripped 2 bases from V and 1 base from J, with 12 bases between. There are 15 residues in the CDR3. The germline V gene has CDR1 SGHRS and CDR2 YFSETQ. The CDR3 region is CASSFSPGTNTEAFF. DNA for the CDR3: TGCGCCAGCAGCTTTAGTCCAGGTACGAACACTGAAGCTTTCTTT.

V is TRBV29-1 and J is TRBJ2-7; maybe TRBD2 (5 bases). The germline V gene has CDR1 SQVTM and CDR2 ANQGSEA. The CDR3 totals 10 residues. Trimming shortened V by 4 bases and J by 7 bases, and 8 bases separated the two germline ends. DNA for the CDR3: TGCAGCGTTGGGGAGCGAGAGCAGTACTTC. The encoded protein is CSVGEREQYF.

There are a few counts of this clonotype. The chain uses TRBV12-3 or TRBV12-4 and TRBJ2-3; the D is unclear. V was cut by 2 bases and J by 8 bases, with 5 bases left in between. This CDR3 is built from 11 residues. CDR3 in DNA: TGTGCCAGCAGTTTACATAGTACGCAGTATTTT. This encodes CASSLHSTQYF.

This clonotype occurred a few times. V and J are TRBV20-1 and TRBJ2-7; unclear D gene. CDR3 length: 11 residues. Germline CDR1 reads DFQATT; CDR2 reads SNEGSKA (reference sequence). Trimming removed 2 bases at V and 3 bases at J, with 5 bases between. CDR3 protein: CSARLGYEQYF. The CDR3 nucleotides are TGCAGTGCTAGATTAGGCTACGAGCAGTACTTC.

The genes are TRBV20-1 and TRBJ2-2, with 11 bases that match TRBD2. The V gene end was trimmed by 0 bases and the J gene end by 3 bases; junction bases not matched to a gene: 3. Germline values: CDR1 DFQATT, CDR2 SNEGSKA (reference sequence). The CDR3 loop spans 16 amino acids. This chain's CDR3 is CSARDLGLADTGELFF. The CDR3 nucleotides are TGCAGTGCTAGAGATTTGGGACTAGCGGACACCGGGGAGCTGTTTTTT.

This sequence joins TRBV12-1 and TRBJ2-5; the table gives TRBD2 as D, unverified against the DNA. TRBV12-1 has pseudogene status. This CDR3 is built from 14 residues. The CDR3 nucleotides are TGTGCCAGCAGCAATGGGACTAGTCCGGAGACCCAGTACTTC. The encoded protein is CASSNGTSPETQYF.

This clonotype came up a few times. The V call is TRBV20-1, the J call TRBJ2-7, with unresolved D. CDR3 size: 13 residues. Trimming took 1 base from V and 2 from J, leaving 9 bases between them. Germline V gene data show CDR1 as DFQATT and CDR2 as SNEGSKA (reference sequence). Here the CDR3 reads CSARAPGTYEQYF. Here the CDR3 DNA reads TGCAGTGCTAGAGCCCCGGGCACCTACGAGCAGTACTTC.

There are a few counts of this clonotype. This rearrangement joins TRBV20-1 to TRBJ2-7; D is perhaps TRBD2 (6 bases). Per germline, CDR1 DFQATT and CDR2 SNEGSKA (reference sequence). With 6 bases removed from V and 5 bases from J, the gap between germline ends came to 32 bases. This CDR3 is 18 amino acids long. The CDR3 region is CSATSTGAPGSWFNEQYF. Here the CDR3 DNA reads TGCAGTGCCACATCAACGGGAGCCCCCGGGAGCTGGTTTAACGAGCAGTACTTC.

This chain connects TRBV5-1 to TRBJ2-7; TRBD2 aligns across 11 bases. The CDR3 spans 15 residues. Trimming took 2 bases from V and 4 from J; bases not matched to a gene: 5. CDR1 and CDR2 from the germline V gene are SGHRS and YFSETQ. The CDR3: CASSFGTSGLYEQYF. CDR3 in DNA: TGCGCCAGCAGCTTTGGGACTAGCGGCCTTTACGAGCAGTACTTC.